These T cell receptor beta chains were read from a single sample in a study of control samples from healthy donors and cancer patients. TCRdb's copy holds only in-frame clones and misses some; the assay was immunoSEQ multiplex PCR. This table holds 40,000 or so clones, around 83% found once. The sample was PBMCs. The receptor set was obtained from a woman aged 60-75 years with lung cancer. Each CDR3 is given with its conserved first and last residue. The D gene is left open where the match is weak. A clone size is listed for some rows: how often the clone was seen (once, few, many), or a class if it is expanded.

>TRBV12-3/TRBV12-4|NA|TRBJ1-4|few
TGTGCCAGCAGTTTTGATAACAGCTTAAAACTGTTTTTT
CASSFDNSLKLFF
>TRBV6-5|TRBD2|TRBJ2-7|NA
TGTGCCACGACCACGGGACTATCCTACGAGCAGTACTTC
CATTTGLSYEQYF
>TRBV7-9|TRBD2|TRBJ2-3|NA
TGTGCCAGCGACGGGGGGAACACAGATACGCAGTATTTT
CASDGGNTDTQYF
>TRBV11-2|NA|TRBJ2-6|NA
TGTGCCAGCAGCCCCGTTGGGGGTAGCATACTCTCTGGGGCCAACGTCCTGACTTTC
CASSPVGGSILSGANVLTF
>TRBV3-1/TRBV3-2|NA|TRBJ2-7|NA
TGTGCCAGCAGCCATGGCGCGACAAACTACGAGCAGTACTTC
CASSHGATNYEQYF
>TRBV5-1|NA|TRBJ2-2|NA
TGCGCCAGCAGCGTAGGGACAACGAACACCGGGGAGCTGTTTTTT
CASSVGTTNTGELFF
>TRBV7-2|NA|TRBJ1-2|NA
TGTGCCAGCAGCGCCCAGGGGTGGAGGGGTCTCGGTGGCTACACCTTC
CASSAQGWRGLGGYTF
>TRBV6-5|NA|TRBJ1-5|NA
TGTGCCAGCACCGACCCCCAGCCCCAGCATTTT
CASTDPQPQHF
>TRBV6-5|NA|TRBJ2-1|few
TGTGCCAGCAGTCTTTTGGACGGAGGAGGTGAGCAGTTCTTC
CASSLLDGGGEQFF
>TRBV19|NA|TRBJ1-1|few
TGTGCCAGTAGTCGTGGGAGAGGGTCTGAAGCTTTCTTT
CASSRGRGSEAFF
>TRBV7-6|TRBD1|TRBJ1-3|once
TGTGCCAGCAGCTTCCAGACAGGGATCACTGGAAACACCATATATTTT
CASSFQTGITGNTIYF
>TRBV5-1|NA|TRBJ2-1|once
TGCGCCAGCAGCTTCGACCTCCAGTACAATGAGCAGTTCTTC
CASSFDLQYNEQFF
>TRBV5-8|TRBD1|TRBJ1-5|NA
TGTGCCAGCAGCGAGTGGCAGGGGGGCAATCAGCCCCAGCATTTT
CASSEWQGGNQPQHF
>TRBV7-8|NA|TRBJ1-4|NA
TGTGCCAGCAGCAAACAGGGAGGGGGTAGGGAACTGTTTTTT
CASSKQGGGRELFF
>TRBV3-1/TRBV3-2|NA|TRBJ2-7|few
TGTGCCAGCAGCCAAAGGCGGCAGGTCGGCTCCTACGAGCAGTACTTC
CASSQRRQVGSYEQYF
>TRBV12-3/TRBV12-4|NA|TRBJ1-6|once
TGTGCCAGCAGTATAACAGAAAGACTCCACTTT
CASSITERLHF
>TRBV14|NA|TRBJ2-5|NA
TGTGCCAGCAGCCAAGATCTCGGAGTGGAGACCCAGTACTTC
CASSQDLGVETQYF